The 25 T cell receptor beta chains below all came from one sample that was sequenced in a study of blood T cell repertoires in COVID-19. Generated by immunoSEQ multiplex PCR, the TCRdb table keeps only in-frame clones and is missing some. Counted here are tens of thousands of clones, approximately 80% occurring once; the ten biggest clones make up over 15%. The specimen sequenced was peripheral blood. All receptors derive from a woman of 80 years or more with acute or convalescent COVID-19.

This clone was detected only once. V and J are TRBV11-2 and TRBJ2-6; the D is unclear. Between the trimmed V and J ends, which lost 6 bases and 1 base, there was a span of 10 bases. Germline V gives CDR1 SGHAT, CDR2 FQNNGV. The CDR3 is made up of 15 amino acids. CDR3 in amino acids: CASSSHRSGANVLTF. The CDR3 nucleotides read TGTGCCAGCAGTTCCCACAGATCTGGGGCCAACGTCCTGACTTTC.

The chain joins TRBV12-5 to TRBJ2-2, with D perhaps TRBD2 (6 bases). The CDR3 consists of 15 residues. The germline CDR1 and CDR2 sequences are LGHNT and FRNRAP. The ends were cut back, 0 bases at V and 5 bases at J, with 10 bases in the middle. The CDR3 nucleotides read TGTGCTAGTGGTTTGGTACTTGGGGGGACCGGGGAGCTGTTTTTT. This encodes CASGLVLGGTGELFF.

The V and J genes are TRBV19 and TRBJ1-1; maybe TRBD1 (5 bases). The CDR3 extends over 15 amino acids. Looked up from germline, CDR1 is LNHDA and CDR2 is SQIVND (reference sequence). V was trimmed by 4 bases and J by 1 base, leaving 13 bases between them. CDR3 sequence (DNA): TGTGCCAGTAGTACCTCACAGGTCTCGAACACTGAAGCTTTCTTT. Translated, it gives CASSTSQVSNTEAFF.

This chain connects TRBV11-2 to TRBJ2-5; D may be TRBD2 (6 bases). Germline V CDR1 and CDR2: SGHAT, FQNNGV. This CDR3 is built from 11 residues. V lost 3 bases to trimming and J lost 14 bases, with 13 bases between them. CDR3 DNA: TGTGCCAGCAGCTTCCTAGCGAATGTCTACTTC. Translation gives CASSFLANVYF.

This clone was counted a few times. The rearrangement joins TRBV6-6 to TRBJ1-1; D possibly corresponds to TRBD1 (5 bases). The ends were cut back, 4 bases at V and 0 bases at J, with 9 bases in the middle. Germline CDR1 MNHNY, CDR2 SVGAGI (reference sequence). The CDR3 runs to 14 residues. The chain's CDR3 is CASSWRGLNTEAFF. The DNA of the CDR3 is TGTGCCAGCAGTTGGCGGGGGTTGAACACTGAAGCTTTCTTT.

This chain uses TRBV5-1 with TRBJ2-5; the match to TRBD1 covers 7 bases. The CDR3 spans 13 residues. After removal of 4 bases from V and 5 bases from J, the junction contained 5 bases not matched to a gene. CDR1 SGHRS and CDR2 YFSETQ come from the germline V gene. The CDR3 loop reads CASSLDRVETQYF. In DNA, the CDR3 is TGCGCCAGCAGCCTAGACAGGGTGGAGACCCAGTACTTC.

The chain recombines TRBV7-9 with TRBJ1-1; maybe TRBD1 (5 bases). Per the germline V gene, CDR1 is SEHNR and CDR2 is FQNEAQ (reference sequence). V lost 5 bases to trimming and J lost 4 bases, with 11 bases between them. The CDR3 runs to 13 residues. CDR3 in amino acids: CASSAGRGTEAFF. The CDR3 coding sequence is TGTGCCAGCAGCGCAGGGAGGGGCACTGAAGCTTTCTTT.

The chain joins TRBV24-1 to TRBJ2-3; 12 bases are a match to TRBD2. The length of the CDR3 is 16 residues. Germline V gene data show CDR1 as KGHDR and CDR2 as SFDVKD. After removal of 3 bases from V and 6 bases from J, the junction contained 6 bases not matched to a gene. The CDR3 bases are TGTGCCACCAGTGATACGACTAGCGGGGGCCCCGATACGCAGTATTTT. Protein product: CATSDTTSGGPDTQYF.

This sequence joins TRBV6-5 and TRBJ2-3; D gene unclear. CDR1 is MNHEY, CDR2 SVGAGI, per germline. V gave up 1 base and J gave up 1 base, with 9 bases separating them. CDR3 length equals 15 residues. CDR3: CASSYWPPGTDTQYF. The CDR3, as DNA: TGTGCCAGCAGTTACTGGCCCCCAGGCACAGATACGCAGTATTTT.

The chain recombines TRBV10-3 with TRBJ2-1; no clear D. V lost 7 bases to trimming and J lost 8 bases, with 15 bases between them. CDR1 is ENHRY and CDR2 is SYGVKD in the germline V gene. The CDR3 is made up of 13 amino acids. Here the CDR3 DNA reads TGTGCCATCAAAGGCCGGAGCAGAGATGAGCAGTTCTTC. Translating gives CAIKGRSRDEQFF.

The V and J genes are TRBV27 and TRBJ2-1; TRBD2 matches at 8 bases. Trimming cost V 7 bases and J 0 bases; bases outside gene matches: 8. This CDR3 comprises 16 residues. Germline CDR1 and CDR2: MNHEY and SMNVEV (reference sequence). CDR3 bases: TGTGCCAGCAACGGGAGGGCCGGGGGCTCCTACAATGAGCAGTTCTTC. Protein: CASNGRAGGSYNEQFF.

The chain employs TRBV19 and TRBJ1-3; no definite D call. The germline V gene encodes CDR1 LNHDA and CDR2 SQIVND (reference sequence). The germline V and J ends were trimmed by 1 base and 4 bases, with 14 bases remaining between them. CDR3 length equals 16 residues. The DNA of the CDR3 is TGTGCCAGTAGTATAGTCGGGAGCCCGCCAGGAAACACCATATATTTT. The encoded protein is CASSIVGSPPGNTIYF. Filled out from reference TRBV19 and TRBJ1-3, the complete variable domain reads DGGITQSPKYLFRKEGQNVTLSCEQNLNHDAMYWYRQDPGQGLRLIYYSQIVNDFQKGDIAEGYSVSREKKESFPLTVTSAQKNPTAFYLCASSIVGSPPGNTIYFGEGSWLTVV.

The rearrangement uses TRBV5-1 and TRBJ1-5; D may be TRBD1 (5 bases). The V end lost 0 bases, the J end lost 2 bases, and 9 bases lay between the germline ends. Germline V lookup: CDR1 SGHRS, CDR2 YFSETQ. The CDR3 loop spans 15 amino acids. The CDR3 is CASSLEGWGNQPQHF. The CDR3 nucleotides are TGCGCCAGCAGCTTGGAGGGGTGGGGCAATCAGCCCCAGCATTTT.

Here the CDR3 reads CASSSLGQGLDTQYF. The CDR3 coding sequence is TGTGCCAGCAGCTCCCTTGGACAGGGGTTGGATACGCAGTATTTT. V is TRBV7-9 and J is TRBJ2-3; 9 bases map to TRBD1. Germline V gives CDR1 SEHNR, CDR2 FQNEAQ (reference sequence). This CDR3 region has 15 residues. V was clipped by 4 bases and J by 6 bases; unmatched bases: 8.

The rearrangement uses TRBV11-2 and TRBJ2-1; 14 nucleotides line up with TRBD2. Germline CDR1 SGHAT, CDR2 FQNNGV. Germline trimming cut 3 bases from V and 8 bases from J; bases unmatched to any gene: 9. The CDR3 spans 17 residues. CDR3 nucleotides: TGTGCCAGCAGCTTGAGTGGGACTAGCGGGAGTCTCTATGAGCAGTTCTTC. It translates to CASSLSGTSGSLYEQFF.

The chain joins TRBV7-9 to TRBJ2-7, with TRBD2 matching over 10 bases. Germline loops: CDR1 SEHNR, CDR2 FQNEAQ (reference sequence). Trimming removed 6 bases from V and 5 bases from J; junction bases left unmatched: 7. This CDR3 is built from 14 residues. The CDR3 region is CASSSSGGGHEQYF. CDR3 DNA sequence: TGTGCCAGCAGTTCTAGCGGGGGAGGTCACGAGCAGTACTTC.

The V and J genes are TRBV5-1 and TRBJ2-5, with 8 bases that match TRBD1. The germline V gene encodes CDR1 SGHRS and CDR2 YFSETQ. The V and J ends lost 4 bases and 7 bases, in that order; junction bases with no gene match: 9. CDR3 length equals 14 residues. The CDR3 DNA reads as TGCGCCAGCAGCCGGGACAGGTCTCAGGGGACCCAGTACTTC. It translates to CASSRDRSQGTQYF. Drawing the rest from reference TRBV5-1 and TRBJ2-5, the complete variable domain is KAGVTQTPRYLIKTRGQQVTLSCSPISGHRSVSWYQQTPGQGLQFLFEYFSETQRNKGNFPGRFSGRQFSNSRSEMNVSTLELGDSALYLCASSRDRSQGTQYFGPGTRLLVL.

In this sample, this clone turned up once. V usage is TRBV2 and J usage is TRBJ2-1, with TRBD2 identical over 8 bases. V was clipped by 6 bases and J by 0 bases; unmatched bases: 7. Germline V gives CDR1 SNHLY, CDR2 FYNNEI. This CDR3 comprises 16 residues. CDR3 in amino acids: CASRSGGTSSYNEQFF. The CDR3 bases are TGTGCCAGCAGGTCGGGGGGGACTAGCTCCTACAATGAGCAGTTCTTC.

Note on this clone: Other nucleotide sequences from this sample produce the same CDR3. The chain uses TRBV7-2 and TRBJ2-1, with D uncertain. Per germline, CDR1 SGHTA and CDR2 FQGNSA. V was trimmed by 1 base and J by 4 bases, leaving 5 bases between them. CDR3 size: 13 residues. The CDR3 here is CASSLGEYNEQFF. As DNA, the CDR3 is TGTGCCAGCAGCTTAGGAGAATACAATGAGCAGTTCTTC.

This rearrangement joins TRBV7-9 to TRBJ1-2, with D maybe TRBD1 (5 bases). Germline V gives CDR1 SEHNR, CDR2 FQNEAQ (reference sequence). The CDR3 extends over 15 amino acids. Trimming cost V 1 base and J 3 bases, with 12 bases left between them. The DNA of the CDR3 is TGTGCCAGCAGCTTAGTCGACAGACGGTACTATGGCTACACCTTC. It codes for CASSLVDRRYYGYTF.

This clone was seen once. The chain carries TRBV9 and TRBJ2-2; the match to TRBD2 covers 8 bases. The CDR3 sequence is 15 residues long. After removal of 3 bases from V and 5 bases from J, the junction contained 6 bases not matched to a gene. Germline loops: CDR1 SGDLS, CDR2 YYNGEE. CDR3: CASSEGLGRTGELFF. CDR3 nucleotide sequence: TGTGCCAGCAGCGAGGGACTAGGTCGGACCGGGGAGCTGTTTTTT.

In its sample, this clone ranks as large. The chain is built from TRBV19 and TRBJ1-1, with D perhaps TRBD1 (5 bases). V lost 5 bases to trimming and J lost 5 bases, with 9 bases between them. CDR3 length: 12 residues. Germline loops: CDR1 LNHDA, CDR2 SQIVND (reference sequence). As DNA, the CDR3 is TGTGCCAGTAGTTTCGGGGGTACTGAAGCTTTCTTT. It specifies CASSFGGTEAFF.

The chain is built from TRBV29-1 and TRBJ1-1; D perhaps matches TRBD1 (6 bases). With 5 bases removed from V and 1 base from J, the gap between germline ends came to 17 bases. The CDR3 sequence is 15 residues long. Germline V gene data show CDR1 as SQVTM and CDR2 as ANQGSEA. The CDR3 here is CSVRVPGHRNTEAFF. In DNA form, the CDR3 reads TGCAGCGTTAGGGTTCCGGGACACAGGAACACTGAAGCTTTCTTT.

This clone has only one observation. The chain links TRBV4-1 to TRBJ2-1; weak D call: TRBD2 (6 bases). The V and J ends lost 4 bases and 7 bases respectively, with 17 bases between them. Germline CDR1 and CDR2: MGHRA and YSYEKL. This CDR3 has 15 amino acids. The CDR3 sequence: CASSPQRGGANEQFF. CDR3 bases: TGCGCCAGCAGCCCGCAAAGGGGCGGGGCAAATGAGCAGTTCTTC.

This chain connects TRBV4-1 to TRBJ2-1; 12 nucleotides align to TRBD2. Trimming removed 0 bases from V and 4 bases from J; junction bases left unmatched: 7. CDR1 is MGHRA and CDR2 is YSYEKL in the germline V gene. The CDR3 length is 18 residues. As DNA, the CDR3 is TGCGCCAGCAGCCAAGATCTCCTAGCGGGGGGGCCTTACAATGAGCAGTTCTTC. This translates into CASSQDLLAGGPYNEQFF.